This T cell receptor beta chain appears in the sequencing data of a study of CD8+ T cells in alopecia areata. Study-wide findings and caveats: Elevated clonality characterized lesional scalp relative to normal scalp, particularly in alopecia totalis/universalis.

After isolation, RNA underwent reverse transcription to generate cDNA as the sequencing template. Libraries were prepared by immunoSEQ multiplex PCR; TCRdb keeps only in-frame clonotypes and omits some of them. The sample shows 90,000 to 100,000 clones, approximately 42% of them seen only once. This clone came up a few times. The antigen is undetermined. CDR1 SGHNT and CDR2 YYREEE come from the germline V gene (reference sequence). The CDR3 spans 16 residues. The junction had 5 bases not matched to a gene; V was cut back by 0 bases and J by 5 bases. The V and J genes are TRBV5-4 and TRBJ2-1; 10 positions match TRBD2. Sequencing input: CD4+ T cells sorted from blood. The receptor was derived from a human donor with alopecia areata. The CDR3 here is CASSLDLAGANNEQFF. CDR3 sequence (DNA): TGTGCCAGCAGCTTGGATCTAGCGGGAGCCAACAATGAGCAGTTCTTC.